This T cell receptor (beta chain) was observed in a study of blood T cell repertoires in COVID-19 (dated by TCRdb to the early 2020s). For the study in its entirety: The collaborator samples originated in the United States, Italy and Spain and spanned the acute and convalescent phases of COVID-19. The prospective study material was composed of cDNA or gDNA derived from T cells, B-cell-depleted T cells, or PBMCs. Deeply sampled blood TCRbeta repertoires from subjects exposed to, actively infected with, or recovered from COVID-19 were included in the dataset. The repertoires were released in a freely available public database meant as a resource for research on the immune response to SARS-CoV-2. The samples were drawn from two sources: the first 160 participants of the ongoing ImmuneRACE study, and 1,200 or so subjects contributed by 6 global collaborators. The sample metadata nearly always contained a de-identified subject ID, COVID-19 status, age in years and sex. Where available, HLA class I and class II types were obtained from metadata supplied by the sample provider rather than from assay-based typing. The paper's findings and limits, for the study overall: The quantity of clinical and demographic metadata differed by source and by participant and was supplied without curation.

Each collaborating institution followed its own protocols to collect whole blood in K2EDTA tubes. For TCRbeta analysis, collaborator samples were shipped as frozen whole blood, as isolated PBMCs, or as DNA extracted from either sample type. On this clone itself: This clone's antigen is unknown. Base qualities were left out, and no much larger clone turns up one base away.

CDR1 is given as MDHEN and CDR2 as SYDVKM, both from the germline V gene. The junction carries 16 bases between V and J, which are trimmed by 7 bases and 14 bases respectively. From the cysteine up to the phenylalanine, the CDR3 has a length of 11 residues. CDR3 DNA is the only sequence kept; it has 33 bases, read in frame from the first base. The immunoSEQ Assay, a bias-controlled multiplex PCR, was used to amplify TCRbeta CDR3 regions from genomic DNA. On the study's bioinformatics: Within the assay, amplification of reference gene primers was used to estimate how many nucleated cells each sample contained. Sequence reads were collapsed and filtered to measure the absolute abundance of every unique TCRbeta CDR3 rearrangement. For each sample, productive Simpson clonality was calculated as the square root of Simpson's diversity index across productive rearrangements. What TCRdb holds here is the immuneACCESS table cut down to in-frame rearrangements. Part of the clones is not present; checked against another copy, under half of the missing clones reflect an unresolved V gene, and the others are unexplained. The DNA gave D and trimming, while V, J and clone size come from that table. The sample table records about 63,000 clones; over 90% of these occur just once. About 4.6% of the sample is taken by the ten largest.

This sequence uses TRBV28 and TRBJ2-3; TRBD2 is perhaps the D gene, given 6 matching bases. The TCR sequence derives from a man aged 45-60 years with active COVID-19. The sample consisted of peripheral blood. The nucleotide sequence reads as follows: TGTGCCAGCACTACCAGGGACTCGTTGTATTTT. It translates as CASTTRDSLYF.